The 19 T cell receptor beta chains presented below share a single source sample, sequenced in a study of T cell repertoires in cytomegalovirus infection. Which antigens these TCRs recognize remains unknown. A single record per CDR3 protein comes from TCRdb applying MiXCR to the reads. This sample has approximately 910,000 distinct CDR3 sequences, with about a third found just once. The source was cultured CD8+ T cells from PBMCs, collected from culture after CMV antigen stimulation. These receptors were taken from a human donor in good health (CMV status not recorded). Some clones in this sample may be carry-over from other donors' samples.

Worth noting for this clonotype: Since a much larger clone is just one base distant, this may be a read error. This chain connects TRBV7-2 to TRBJ2-3; D is unclear. CDR1 SGHTA and CDR2 FQGNSA come from the germline V gene. The CDR3 covers 15 residues. DNA of the CDR3: TGTGCCAACAGCCGGACCATTTCTAGCACAGATACGCAGTATTTT. The encoded protein is CANSRTISSTDTQYF. Full variable domain (outside the CDR3, taken from reference TRBV7-2 and TRBJ2-3): GAGVSQSPSNKVTEKGKDVELRCDPISGHTALYWYRQSLGQGLEFLIYFQGNSAPDKSGLPSDRFSAERTGGSVSTLTIQRTQQEDSAVYLCANSRTISSTDTQYFGPGTRLTVL.

The chain joins TRBV28 to TRBJ2-7, with D possibly matching TRBD1 (5 bases). V was clipped by 3 bases and J by 6 bases, with 15 bases between them. CDR3 length: 14 residues. The germline V gene encodes CDR1 MDHEN and CDR2 SYDVKM. The CDR3 spells CASSLNPGITEQYV. The CDR3 nucleotides are TGTGCCAGCAGTTTGAATCCAGGGATCACCGAGCAGTACGTC.

The chain couples TRBV7-3 to TRBJ2-7; D could derive from TRBD1 or TRBD2 (5 bases each). Germline CDR1 SGHTA, CDR2 FQGTGA. This CDR3 has 16 amino acids. V was trimmed by 3 bases and J by 4 bases, leaving 19 bases between them. The CDR3 DNA is TGTGCCAGCAGCTTCTGGGGGAATCCCCCCTCTTACGAGCAGTACGTC. Translated: CASSFWGNPPSYEQYV.

This clonotype came up a few times. The gene calls are TRBV5-4 and TRBJ1-3, with 10 bases matching TRBD1. The CDR3 contains 15 residues. Trimming at V came to 4 bases and at J to 7 bases, leaving 8 bases not matched to a gene. In germline, CDR1 is SGHNT, CDR2 YYREEE (reference sequence). The CDR3 nucleotides read TGTGCCAGCAGCCGACGACAGGGGGCGAGTAACACCATATATTTT. Translation gives CASSRRQGASNTIYF.

This clonotype came up many times. The chain links TRBV7-2 to TRBJ2-7; 9 positions match TRBD2. This CDR3 is built from 15 residues. Trimming cost V 1 base and J 7 bases; bases outside gene matches: 8. Germline V gene data show CDR1 as SGHTA and CDR2 as FQGNSA. Here the CDR3 reads CASSLVMSGGSEQYF. The CDR3 DNA reads TGTGCCAGCAGCTTAGTAATGAGCGGGGGGTCTGAGCAGTACTTC.

This clonotype was found many times. The J gene is TRBJ2-7, the V gene TRBV5-1; D perhaps matches TRBD1 (6 bases). There are 16 residues in the CDR3. Germline V gene data show CDR1 as SGHRS and CDR2 as YFSETQ. The V end lost 0 bases, the J end lost 4 bases, and 17 bases lay between the germline ends. In DNA form, the CDR3 reads TGCGCCAGCAGCTTGGCCGGGGACACCTCTTATTACGAGCAGTACTTC. Translating it yields CASSLAGDTSYYEQYF.

There are many counts of this clonotype. The rearrangement uses TRBV7-9 and TRBJ2-1, with D unclear. The CDR3 contains 15 residues. V lost 5 bases to trimming and J lost 4 bases, with 15 bases between them. CDR1 is SEHNR and CDR2 is FQNEAQ in the germline V gene (reference sequence). Here the CDR3 reads CASSPQLPIYNEQFF. CDR3 nucleotides: TGTGCCAGCAGCCCTCAGTTGCCTATTTACAATGAGCAGTTCTTC.

The rearrangement joins TRBV9 to TRBJ1-2; 10 nucleotides match TRBD1. The CDR3 runs to 16 residues. The ends lost 0 bases at V and 4 bases at J; junction bases unmatched: 6. Germline V gene data show CDR1 as SGDLS and CDR2 as YYNGEE. Here the CDR3 reads CASSVAGDRGAYGYTF. CDR3 DNA: TGTGCCAGCAGCGTAGCTGGGGACAGGGGTGCCTATGGCTACACCTTC.

The V gene is TRBV4-1, the J gene TRBJ1-2, with D perhaps TRBD1 (5 bases). The CDR3 consists of 16 residues. Germline lookup yields CDR1 MGHRA and CDR2 YSYEKL. V dropped 3 bases and J dropped 0 bases, with 14 bases sitting between them. CDR3 sequence (DNA): TGCGCCAGCAGCCAGGGATTCGGGGGAGCTAACTATGGCTACACCTTC. As protein: CASSQGFGGANYGYTF.

This clonotype was counted between two and nine times. The chain is built from TRBV7-8 and TRBJ1-6; tentatively, D is TRBD1 (6 bases). Germline V CDR1 and CDR2: SGHVS, FQNEAQ. Trimming took 5 bases from V and 11 from J, leaving 13 bases between them. The CDR3 has 13 amino acids. The CDR3 loop is CASSRLQGPPLHF. The CDR3 region has the DNA TGTGCCAGCAGCAGATTACAGGGACCACCCCTCCACTTT.

In this sample, this clonotype turned up once. The V and J genes are TRBV28 and TRBJ1-6; D is unresolved. Germline V lookup: CDR1 MDHEN, CDR2 SYDVKM. V lost 5 bases and J 10 bases, leaving 15 bases between the germline ends. CDR3 length equals 14 residues. CDR3 sequence: CASSQGRFRSPLHF. CDR3 in DNA: TGTGCCAGCAGTCAAGGGAGGTTTCGGTCACCCCTCCACTTT.

The chain couples TRBV2 to TRBJ1-1, with D perhaps matching TRBD1 (5 bases). The CDR3 runs 12 residues. Germline V CDR1 and CDR2: SNHLY, FYNNEI. The CDR3 sequence: CAFWGVGTEAFF. CDR3 coding DNA: TGTGCTTTTTGGGGGGTTGGGACTGAAGCTTTCTTT. Full variable domain (missing parts from reference TRBV2 and TRBJ1-1): EPEVTQTPSHQVTQMGQEVILRCVPISNHLYFYWYRQILGQKVEFLVSFYNNEISEKSEIFDDQFSVERPDGSNFTLKIRSTKLEDSAMYFCAFWGVGTEAFFGQGTRLTVV.

This clonotype was seen once. The chain uses TRBV20-1 and TRBJ2-1, with 10 bases aligning to TRBD1. Germline V lookup: CDR1 DFQATT, CDR2 SNEGSKA (reference sequence). The V segment lost 6 bases and the J segment 2 bases; nucleotides outside the gene matches: 7. The CDR3 length is 15 residues. CDR3 sequence reads: CSAATGTGAYNEQFF. The CDR3 DNA reads as TGCAGTGCCGCCACCGGGACAGGGGCCTACAATGAGCAGTTCTTC.

This chain uses TRBV5-1 with TRBJ2-7; unclear D gene. V dropped 0 bases and J dropped 7 bases, with 14 bases sitting between them. Germline V gene sequence: CDR1 SGHRS, CDR2 YFSETQ. This CDR3 is built from 14 residues. The CDR3 loop reads CASSLDPGLGEQYF. DNA of the CDR3: TGCGCCAGCAGCTTGGATCCGGGTCTGGGGGAGCAGTACTTC.

This clonotype was observed a handful of times. This chain uses TRBV5-1 with TRBJ2-1, with D uncertain. V was trimmed by 4 bases and J by 4 bases, leaving 9 bases between them. Germline loops: CDR1 SGHRS, CDR2 YFSETQ. The CDR3 runs to 13 residues. The CDR3 DNA is TGCGCCAGCAGCATCGACACATACAATGAGCAGTTCTTC. This translates into CASSIDTYNEQFF.

The chain joins TRBV7-6 to TRBJ2-2; TRBD2 agrees at 8 bases. Germline V gene sequence: CDR1 SGHVS, CDR2 FNYEAQ. The CDR3 sequence is 16 residues long. The V gene end was trimmed by 11 bases and the J gene end by 2 bases; junction bases not matched to a gene: 13. CDR3 in amino acids: CASTGPGGGNTGELFF. Written as DNA, the CDR3 is TGTGCCTCCACAGGACCGGGGGGGGGAAACACCGGGGAGCTGTTTTTT.

The CDR3 DNA sequence: TGTGCCAGCAGTGAGTTCGCGGGGGGGGGGTTCTTC. Protein: CASSEFAGGGFF. The V and J genes are TRBV6-1 and TRBJ2-1; TRBD2 agrees at 9 bases. There are 12 residues in the CDR3. Germline V gene lookup returns CDR1 MNHNS and CDR2 SASEGT. V lost 3 bases to trimming and J lost 15 bases; unmatched junction nucleotides: 6.

This rearrangement joins TRBV20-1 to TRBJ2-7; possibly TRBD1 for D (5 bases). The CDR3 is 14 residues long. Trimming stripped 0 bases from V and 3 bases from J, with 12 bases between. Germline CDR1 DFQATT, CDR2 SNEGSKA (reference sequence). Here the CDR3 DNA reads TGCAGTGCTAGAGATGGGGCTAGGGGCTACGAGCAGTACGTC. Translation gives CSARDGARGYEQYV.

The chain joins TRBV19 to TRBJ1-5; TRBD1 matches at 9 bases. The junction had 2 bases not matched to a gene; V was cut back by 3 bases and J by 2 bases. CDR1 LNHDA and CDR2 SQIVND come from the germline V gene (reference sequence). This CDR3 comprises 15 residues. This chain's CDR3 is CASSIWTGGNQPQHF. DNA of the CDR3: TGTGCCAGTAGTATCTGGACAGGGGGCAATCAGCCCCAGCATTTT. Looking up the rest from reference TRBV19 and TRBJ1-5 gives the full variable domain: DGGITQSPKYLFRKEGQNVTLSCEQNLNHDAMYWYRQDPGQGLRLIYYSQIVNDFQKGDIAEGYSVSREKKESFPLTVTSAQKNPTAFYLCASSIWTGGNQPQHFGDGTRLSIL.